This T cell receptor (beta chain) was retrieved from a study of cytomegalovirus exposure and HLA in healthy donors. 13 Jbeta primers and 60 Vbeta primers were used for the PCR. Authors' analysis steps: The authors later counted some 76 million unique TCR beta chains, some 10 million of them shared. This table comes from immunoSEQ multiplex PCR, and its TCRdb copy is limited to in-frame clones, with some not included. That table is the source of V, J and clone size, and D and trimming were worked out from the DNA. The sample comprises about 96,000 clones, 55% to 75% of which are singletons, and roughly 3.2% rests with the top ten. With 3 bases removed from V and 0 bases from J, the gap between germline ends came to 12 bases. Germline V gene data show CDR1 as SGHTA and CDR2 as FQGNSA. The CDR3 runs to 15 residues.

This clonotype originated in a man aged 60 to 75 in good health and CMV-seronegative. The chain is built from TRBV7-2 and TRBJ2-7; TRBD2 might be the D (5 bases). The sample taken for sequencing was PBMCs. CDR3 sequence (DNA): TGTGCCAGCAGCTTGGCCGGACTGAGCTCCTACGAGCAGTACTTC. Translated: CASSLAGLSSYEQYF.